A selection of T cell receptor beta chains follows, all from one sample in a study of blood T cells in healthy people across ages. TCRdb reprocessed the 5' RACE reads via MiXCR and lists one record per CDR3 protein. The profile covers fewer than 2,000,000 distinct CDR3 sequences, with about two fifths appearing a single time and under 30% taken by the ten largest. The source material was blood. The source of these receptors is a human donor in good health. Each CDR3 is given with its conserved first and last residue. Each record gives: CDR3 length, clone size, D gene, V gene, J gene, CDR3 protein, CDR3 DNA. The D gene is left open where the match is weak. Some rows mark clone size as missing; the rest say once, few, many or name a class of expanded clone.

length: 16
size: few
D: TRBD1
V: TRBV20-1
J: TRBJ2-5
CDR3: CSARDPTGGGQETQYF
DNA: TGCAGTGCTAGAGATCCCACAGGGGGTGGTCAAGAGACCCAGTACTTC

length: 13
size: few
D: TRBD1
V: TRBV6-6
J: TRBJ2-1
CDR3: CAARTGGYNEQFF
DNA: TGTGCCGCAAGGACAGGGGGCTACAATGAGCAGTTCTTC

length: 15
size: .
D: TRBD1
V: TRBV5-5
J: TRBJ2-7
CDR3: CASSQTGTGPYEQYF
DNA: TGTGCCAGCAGCCAGACCGGGACAGGGCCCTACGAGCAGTACTTC

length: 15
size: .
D: .
V: TRBV7-2
J: TRBJ1-2
CDR3: CASSLVLQGEGGYTF
DNA: TGTGCCAGCAGCTTAGTTCTACAGGGCGAGGGCGGCTACACCTTC

length: 13
size: .
D: .
V: TRBV10-3
J: TRBJ2-3
CDR3: CAISNRDTDTQYF
DNA: TGTGCCATCAGCAACAGGGACACAGATACGCAGTATTTT

length: 12
size: few
D: .
V: TRBV6-6
J: TRBJ2-1
CDR3: CASFSDNNEQFF
DNA: TGTGCCAGCTTTTCAGATAACAATGAGCAGTTCTTC

length: 14
size: few
D: .
V: TRBV6-5
J: TRBJ1-5
CDR3: CASSRGTPDQPQHF
DNA: TGTGCCAGCAGTCGCGGGACTCCGGATCAGCCCCAGCATTTT

length: 14
size: .
D: TRBD1
V: TRBV6-1
J: TRBJ2-5
CDR3: CASRDRGQGETQYF
DNA: TGTGCCAGCAGGGACAGGGGGCAGGGGGAGACCCAGTACTTC

length: 14
size: few
D: .
V: TRBV7-9
J: TRBJ2-5
CDR3: CASSSKTGQETQYF
DNA: TGTGCCAGCAGCTCGAAAACAGGACAAGAGACCCAGTACTTC

length: 15
size: once
D: TRBD2
V: TRBV5-1
J: TRBJ2-1
CDR3: CASRSGGGADNEQFF
DNA: TGCGCCAGCAGATCCGGGGGGGGTGCCGACAATGAGCAGTTCTTC

length: 11
size: .
D: .
V: TRBV29-1
J: TRBJ1-1
CDR3: CSVGSFTEAFF
DNA: TGCAGCGTTGGATCCTTCACTGAAGCTTTCTTT

length: 15
size: .
D: .
V: TRBV5-1
J: TRBJ1-6
CDR3: CASSPRGQNNSPLHF
DNA: TGCGCCAGCAGCCCCAGAGGGCAAAATAATTCACCCCTCCACTTT

length: 14
size: few
D: .
V: TRBV6-6
J: TRBJ2-4
CDR3: CASSYRDHQNIQYF
DNA: TGTGCCAGCAGTTACCGGGATCACCAAAACATTCAGTACTTC

length: 12
size: few
D: .
V: TRBV29-1
J: TRBJ1-2
CDR3: CSVELGAYGYTF
DNA: TGCAGCGTTGAACTGGGGGCCTATGGCTACACCTTC

length: 14
size: .
D: TRBD1
V: TRBV29-1
J: TRBJ1-5
CDR3: CSVELQGAGQPQHF
DNA: TGCAGCGTTGAACTACAGGGGGCGGGGCAGCCCCAGCATTTT

length: 15
size: .
D: .
V: TRBV28
J: TRBJ2-7
CDR3: CASSFSSRDSYEQYF
DNA: TGTGCCAGCAGTTTCTCCAGCAGGGATTCCTACGAGCAGTACTTC

length: 14
size: few
D: .
V: TRBV5-1
J: TRBJ2-1
CDR3: CASSLFPGSKEQFF
DNA: TGCGCCAGCAGCTTGTTTCCAGGTTCTAAGGAGCAGTTCTTC

length: 17
size: few
D: .
V: TRBV6-5
J: TRBJ2-5
CDR3: CASSSGQLPFQQETQYF
DNA: TGTGCCAGCAGTTCAGGACAGCTCCCCTTTCAACAAGAGACCCAGTACTTC

length: 13
size: .
D: TRBD1
V: TRBV5-1
J: TRBJ1-1
CDR3: CASSRDRGYEAFF
DNA: TGCGCCAGCAGCCGGGACAGGGGCTATGAAGCTTTCTTT

length: 15
size: .
D: .
V: TRBV20-1
J: TRBJ2-3
CDR3: CSARDPGGRTDTQYF
DNA: TGCAGTGCTAGAGATCCGGGCGGACGCACAGATACGCAGTATTTT

length: 12
size: .
D: .
V: TRBV10-3
J: TRBJ1-1
CDR3: CAIGGLGTEAFF
DNA: TGTGCAATCGGGGGGTTGGGCACTGAAGCTTTCTTT

length: 15
size: .
D: .
V: TRBV4-3
J: TRBJ2-4
CDR3: CASSQEWRNENIQYF
DNA: TGCGCCAGCAGCCAAGAGTGGCGGAATGAAAACATTCAGTACTTC

length: 14
size: many
D: .
V: TRBV5-1
J: TRBJ2-7
CDR3: CASSLTGDSYEQYF
DNA: TGTGCCAGCAGCTTAACCGGGGACTCCTACGAGCAGTACTTC

length: 13
size: .
D: .
V: TRBV5-1
J: TRBJ2-7
CDR3: CASSSGTISEQYF
DNA: TGCGCCAGCAGCTCCGGGACAATCTCCGAGCAGTACTTC

length: 15
size: .
D: .
V: TRBV9
J: TRBJ2-1
CDR3: CASSQAPDRPNEQFF
DNA: TGTGCCAGCAGCCAAGCCCCCGACAGGCCTAATGAGCAGTTCTTC

length: 17
size: .
D: .
V: TRBV14
J: TRBJ1-2
CDR3: CASSLSPGTWANYGYTF
DNA: TGTGCCAGCAGCTTATCCCCGGGAACTTGGGCTAACTATGGCTACACCTTC

length: 15
size: .
D: TRBD1
V: TRBV29-1
J: TRBJ2-1
CDR3: CSVEWGTGSTGEQFF
DNA: TGCAGCGTTGAATGGGGGACAGGGTCTACCGGTGAGCAGTTCTTC

length: 14
size: few
D: .
V: TRBV12-3/TRBV12-4
J: TRBJ1-1
CDR3: CASSWKGWDTEAFF
DNA: TGTGCCAGCAGTTGGAAGGGTTGGGACACTGAAGCTTTCTTT

length: 15
size: .
D: TRBD2
V: TRBV6-2/TRBV6-3
J: TRBJ2-1
CDR3: CASRVGGVDVNEQFF
DNA: TGTGCCAGCAGGGTCGGGGGGGTAGACGTCAATGAGCAGTTCTTC

length: 14
size: many
D: TRBD2
V: TRBV20-1
J: TRBJ2-1
CDR3: CSAKRGRFWNEQFF
DNA: TGCAGTGCTAAGCGGGGGAGGTTCTGGAATGAGCAGTTCTTC

length: 13
size: .
D: TRBD1
V: TRBV28
J: TRBJ2-2
CDR3: CASGQGYTGELFF
DNA: TGTGCCAGCGGACAGGGCTACACCGGGGAGCTGTTTTTT

length: 17
size: few
D: TRBD2
V: TRBV4-2
J: TRBJ2-5
CDR3: CASSQSGGTSTQETQYF
DNA: TGTGCCAGCAGCCAATCCGGCGGGACTAGCACCCAGGAGACCCAGTACTTC

length: 14
size: .
D: .
V: TRBV5-1
J: TRBJ1-1
CDR3: CASSLNPGRTEAFF
DNA: TGCGCCAGCAGCTTGAATCCGGGGCGTACTGAAGCTTTCTTT

length: 14
size: few
D: .
V: TRBV4-2
J: TRBJ1-1
CDR3: CASSQDGPNTEAFF
DNA: TGTGCCAGCAGCCAAGACGGCCCAAACACTGAAGCTTTCTTT

length: 13
size: .
D: TRBD1
V: TRBV3-1
J: TRBJ1-2
CDR3: CASSQPGQGGYTF
DNA: TGTGCCAGCAGCCAACCCGGACAGGGAGGCTACACCTTC

length: 16
size: many
D: TRBD2
V: TRBV7-8
J: TRBJ2-1
CDR3: CASSLVGGGASLEQFF
DNA: TGTGCCAGCAGCTTAGTCGGCGGGGGGGCCTCCCTTGAGCAGTTCTTC

length: 14
size: .
D: .
V: TRBV6-5
J: TRBJ1-2
CDR3: CASSYSGGDYGYTF
DNA: TGTGCCAGCAGTTATTCCGGCGGGGACTATGGCTACACCTTC

length: 14
size: few
D: TRBD1
V: TRBV12-3/TRBV12-4
J: TRBJ1-5
CDR3: CASRYRGSGQPQHF
DNA: TGTGCCAGCAGATACAGGGGGTCAGGGCAGCCCCAGCATTTT

length: 15
size: .
D: TRBD1
V: TRBV5-1
J: TRBJ2-1
CDR3: CASSPPDRDYNEQFF
DNA: TGCGCCAGCAGCCCTCCCGACAGGGACTACAATGAGCAGTTCTTC

length: 15
size: few
D: .
V: TRBV7-9
J: TRBJ2-7
CDR3: CASSLRAGPSYEQYF
DNA: TGTGCCAGCAGCTTAAGGGCGGGGCCCTCCTACGAGCAGTACTTC

length: 13
size: .
D: TRBD1
V: TRBV9
J: TRBJ1-2
CDR3: CASSAQGSVGYTF
DNA: TGTGCCAGCAGCGCACAGGGGAGTGTAGGCTACACCTTC

length: 14
size: .
D: .
V: TRBV9
J: TRBJ1-2
CDR3: CASSVGGPIDGYTF
DNA: TGTGCCAGCAGCGTAGGGGGGCCAATAGATGGCTACACCTTC

length: 15
size: .
D: .
V: TRBV12-3/TRBV12-4
J: TRBJ2-3
CDR3: CANSRRDSVTDTQYF
DNA: TGTGCCAACAGTCGTCGGGACTCGGTCACAGATACGCAGTATTTT

length: 15
size: .
D: .
V: TRBV5-6
J: TRBJ1-2
CDR3: CASSLLSPPHYGYTF
DNA: TGTGCCAGCAGCTTGTTATCTCCTCCCCACTATGGCTACACCTTC